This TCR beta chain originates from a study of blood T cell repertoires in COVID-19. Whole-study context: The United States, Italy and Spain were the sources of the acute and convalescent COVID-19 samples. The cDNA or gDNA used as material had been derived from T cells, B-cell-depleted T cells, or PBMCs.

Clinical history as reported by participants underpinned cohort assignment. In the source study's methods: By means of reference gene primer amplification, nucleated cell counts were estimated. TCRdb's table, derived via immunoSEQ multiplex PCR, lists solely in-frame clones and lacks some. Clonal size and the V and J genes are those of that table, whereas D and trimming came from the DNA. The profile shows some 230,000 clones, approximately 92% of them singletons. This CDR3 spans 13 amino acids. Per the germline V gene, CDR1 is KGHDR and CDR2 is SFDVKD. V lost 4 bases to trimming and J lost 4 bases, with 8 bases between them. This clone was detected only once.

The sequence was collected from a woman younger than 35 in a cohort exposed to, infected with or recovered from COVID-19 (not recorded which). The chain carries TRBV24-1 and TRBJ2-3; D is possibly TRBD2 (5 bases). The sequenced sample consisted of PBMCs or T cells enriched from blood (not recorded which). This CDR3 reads CATSDGVADTQYF. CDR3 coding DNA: TGTGCCACCAGTGACGGGGTCGCAGATACGCAGTATTTT.